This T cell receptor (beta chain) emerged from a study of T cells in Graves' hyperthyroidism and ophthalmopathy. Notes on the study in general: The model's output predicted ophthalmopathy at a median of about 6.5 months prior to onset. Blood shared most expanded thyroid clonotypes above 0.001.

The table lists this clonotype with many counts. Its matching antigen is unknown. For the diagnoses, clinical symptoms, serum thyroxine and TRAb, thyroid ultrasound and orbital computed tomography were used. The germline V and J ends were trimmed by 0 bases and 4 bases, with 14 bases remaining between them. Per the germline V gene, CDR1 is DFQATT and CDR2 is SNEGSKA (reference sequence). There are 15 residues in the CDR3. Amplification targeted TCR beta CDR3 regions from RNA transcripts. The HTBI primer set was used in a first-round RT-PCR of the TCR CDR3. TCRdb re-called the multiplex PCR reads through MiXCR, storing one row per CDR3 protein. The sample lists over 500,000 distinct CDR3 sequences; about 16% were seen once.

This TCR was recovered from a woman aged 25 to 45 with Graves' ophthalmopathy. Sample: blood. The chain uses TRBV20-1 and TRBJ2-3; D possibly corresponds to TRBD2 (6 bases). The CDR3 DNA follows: TGCAGTGCTAGAGACCCCGGGAGCAACCCAGATACGCAGTATTTT. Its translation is CSARDPGSNPDTQYF.